Presented here are 21 T cell receptor beta chains from one specimen sequenced in a study of T cell changes during pregnancy in multiple sclerosis. Only in-frame clones appear in the TCRdb table, and some are missing; sequencing was by immunoSEQ multiplex PCR. The sample has 50,000 to 70,000 clones; around 91% are singletons. The specimen comprised peripheral blood, sampled after pregnancy. Receptor source: a female donor in good health, enrolled as a control in a pregnancy study.

The J gene is TRBJ1-2, the V gene TRBV27; tentative D call: TRBD1 (5 bases). V was cut by 4 bases and J by 6 bases, with 12 bases left in between. In germline, CDR1 is MNHEY, CDR2 SMNVEV (reference sequence). CDR3 length: 13 residues. The CDR3 loop is CASSSGAFDGYTF. The CDR3 region has the DNA TGTGCCAGCAGTTCTGGGGCATTTGATGGCTACACCTTC.

The chain is built from TRBV19 and TRBJ1-2, with 7 nucleotides matching TRBD1. The ends lost 6 bases at V and 4 bases at J; junction bases unmatched: 8. The CDR3 is made up of 14 amino acids. CDR1 is LNHDA and CDR2 is SQIVND in the germline V gene (reference sequence). The CDR3 loop is CASSPDRNLYGYTF. CDR3 DNA sequence: TGTGCCAGTAGCCCGGACAGGAACCTCTATGGCTACACCTTC.

Concerning this clone itself: A read error may account for a junction end that differs from germline. The CDR3 DNA is TGCGCCAGCAGCAAAGACAGCTATGGCTACACCTTC. Its translation is CASSKDSYGYTF. The rearrangement joins TRBV4-1 to TRBJ1-2; D perhaps matches TRBD1 (5 bases). There are 12 residues in the CDR3. Germline assignment: CDR1 MGHRA and CDR2 YSYEKL.

This sequence joins TRBV6-6 and TRBJ2-1; 10 bases match TRBD2. Germline loops: CDR1 MNHNY, CDR2 SVGAGI (reference sequence). V shed 2 bases and J 4 bases; nucleotides not matched to a gene: 2. This CDR3 spans 15 amino acids. Here the CDR3 reads CASSYTSGAYNEQFF. In DNA, the CDR3 is TGTGCCAGCAGTTACACTAGCGGGGCTTACAATGAGCAGTTCTTC.

CDR3 region: CAIRSRDRAHGYTF. Here the CDR3 DNA reads TGTGCCATCAGGAGCCGGGACAGGGCCCATGGCTACACCTTC. The chain links TRBV10-3 to TRBJ1-2, with 9 bases matching TRBD1. J gave up 6 bases and V 6 bases, and 8 bases lay outside the gene matches. The germline V gene has CDR1 ENHRY and CDR2 SYGVKD. The CDR3 has 14 residues.

The gene calls are TRBV25-1 and TRBJ1-1; 7 bases are shared with TRBD1. Per the germline V gene, CDR1 is MGHDK and CDR2 is SYGVNS. This CDR3 is 17 amino acids long. V lost 7 bases, J lost 1 base, and 15 bases stayed unmatched. CDR3 coding DNA: TGTGCCAGCACCCGGGGTTTGAGGGGGCAAGGGAACACTGAAGCTTTCTTT. Its translation is CASTRGLRGQGNTEAFF.

This chain's CDR3 is CASSSQPDSGELFF. The CDR3 bases are TGTGCCAGCAGCTCGCAACCCGACAGTGGGGAGCTGTTTTTT. The J gene is TRBJ2-2, the V gene TRBV11-3, with a possible D match to TRBD1 (5 bases). Trimming took off 4 bases at V and 8 bases at J, with 14 bases between the two ends. Looked up from germline, CDR1 is SGHNT and CDR2 is YENEEA. This CDR3 has 14 residues.

This chain joins TRBV11-3 and TRBJ1-1; 9 bases map to TRBD1. This CDR3 is 15 amino acids long. Germline-derived CDR1 and CDR2 are SGHNT and YENEEA. After removal of 4 bases from V and 3 bases from J, the junction contained 6 bases not matched to a gene. The CDR3 DNA is TGTGCCAGCAGCTCGACAGGGGGTTCAGACACTGAAGCTTTCTTT. It encodes CASSSTGGSDTEAFF. Variable domain in full (rest from reference TRBV11-3 and TRBJ1-1): EAGVVQSPRYKIIEKKQPVAFWCNPISGHNTLYWYLQNLGQGPELLIRYENEEAVDDSQLPKDRFSAERLKGVDSTLKIQPAELGDSAVYLCASSSTGGSDTEAFFGQGTRLTVV.

This chain links TRBV19 with TRBJ1-6; a weak D match, TRBD1 (6 bases). Deletions cut 4 bases from V and 10 bases from J, with 17 bases between. CDR3 size: 15 residues. The V gene's germline CDR1 is LNHDA and CDR2 SQIVND (reference sequence). The CDR3: CASSTGQITKSPLHF. Here the CDR3 DNA reads TGTGCCAGTAGTACTGGACAGATAACCAAATCACCCCTCCACTTT.

The gene calls are TRBV7-9 and TRBJ1-1; possibly TRBD1 for D (5 bases). The V end lost 6 bases, the J end lost 1 base, and 18 bases lay between the germline ends. The CDR3 loop spans 16 amino acids. Germline loops: CDR1 SEHNR, CDR2 FQNEAQ (reference sequence). CDR3 protein: CASSSRFDSPNTEAFF. For the CDR3, the DNA is TGTGCCAGCAGTTCCCGATTCGACAGCCCGAACACTGAAGCTTTCTTT.

The chain has TRBV5-1 and TRBJ1-1; possibly TRBD1 for D (5 bases). CDR1 and CDR2 (germline): SGHRS, YFSETQ. Trimming cost V 9 bases and J 1 base, with 16 bases left between them. The CDR3 length is 14 residues. CDR3 sequence reads: CAKIWGEENTEAFF. The DNA of the CDR3 is TGCGCCAAAATATGGGGGGAGGAGAACACTGAAGCTTTCTTT.

The chain employs TRBV7-3 and TRBJ1-6; D remains unclear. Germline V gene sequence: CDR1 SGHTA, CDR2 FQGTGA. The CDR3 consists of 15 residues. Trimming left V 5 bases short and J 8 bases short, with 16 bases between. The CDR3 nucleotides are TGTGCCAGCAGCGCGGGAAGGTGGGGAGATTCACCCCTCCACTTT. Protein: CASSAGRWGDSPLHF.

V and J are TRBV6-5 and TRBJ2-7, with D maybe TRBD2 (6 bases). This CDR3 has 15 amino acids. Deletions cut 0 bases from V and 5 bases from J, with 14 bases between. Germline loops: CDR1 MNHEY, CDR2 SVGAGI. The CDR3 DNA is TGTGCCAGCAGTTACTCGGGGGGTGGTGACGACGAGCAGTACTTC. It translates to CASSYSGGGDDEQYF.

V gene TRBV7-2 combines with J gene TRBJ1-5, with D hard to call. Looked up from germline, CDR1 is SGHTA and CDR2 is FQGNSA. Trimming pared 1 base from V and 11 bases from J, leaving 15 bases between. CDR3 size: 14 residues. CDR3 protein: CASSLESGISAQHF. The CDR3 DNA reads as TGTGCCAGCAGCTTAGAGTCGGGGATCAGCGCCCAGCATTTT.

The rearrangement uses TRBV7-9 and TRBJ2-2; tentative D call: TRBD2 (6 bases). Trimming took 7 bases from V and 4 from J, leaving 16 bases between them. The germline CDR1 and CDR2 sequences are SEHNR and FQNEAQ (reference sequence). The CDR3 spans 15 residues. The CDR3 DNA reads TGTGCCAGCACCTGGGGGGACGGTTCCACCGGGGAGCTGTTTTTT. It codes for CASTWGDGSTGELFF.

This chain uses TRBV7-9 with TRBJ2-7; 8 nucleotides line up with TRBD1. V gave up 5 bases and J gave up 5 bases; unmatched junction bases: 2. The germline V gene encodes CDR1 SEHNR and CDR2 FQNEAQ (reference sequence). The CDR3 extends over 12 amino acids. The CDR3 protein is CASSPTGDEQYF. The DNA for the CDR3 is TGTGCCAGCAGCCCGACAGGGGACGAGCAGTACTTC.

V and J are TRBV19 and TRBJ1-1; possibly TRBD1 for D (6 bases). CDR3 length: 14 amino acids. V was clipped by 4 bases and J by 3 bases, with 12 bases between them. Germline CDR1 and CDR2: LNHDA and SQIVND (reference sequence). The CDR3 DNA is TGTGCCAGTAGTACCCGGGACACGGACACTGAAGCTTTCTTT. This translates into CASSTRDTDTEAFF.

The chain has TRBV7-9 and TRBJ2-7; 7 nucleotides agree with TRBD1. V was pared by 5 bases and J by 5 bases, with 9 bases of the junction left unmatched. CDR1 and CDR2 (germline): SEHNR, FQNEAQ (reference sequence). CDR3 length equals 14 residues. The CDR3 DNA reads as TGTGCCAGCAGCCATTGGGACAGTCTCAACGAGCAGTACTTC. The encoded protein is CASSHWDSLNEQYF.

The chain links TRBV30 to TRBJ1-2; D gene unclear. Trimming left V 2 bases short and J 8 bases short, with 9 bases between. The CDR3 has 11 amino acids. CDR1 and CDR2 (germline): GTSNPN, SVGIG (reference sequence). The CDR3 here is CAWSRSGGYTF. CDR3 sequence (DNA): TGTGCCTGGAGTCGTTCGGGGGGCTACACCTTC.

This clone came up once. V gene TRBV14 combines with J gene TRBJ2-3, with TRBD2 matching 9 bases. Germline trimming cut 5 bases from V and 11 bases from J; bases unmatched to any gene: 11. The CDR3 runs to 14 residues. The germline V gene encodes CDR1 SGHDN and CDR2 FVKESK. The CDR3 DNA follows: TGTGCCAGCAGCTTCATCCCTAGCGGGGCTAAGCAGTATTTT. It translates to CASSFIPSGAKQYF.

The V call is TRBV11-1, the J call TRBJ2-2; TRBD1 matches 9 bases. Per germline, CDR1 SGHAT and CDR2 FQDESV (reference sequence). V lost 6 bases and J lost 6; bases outside the gene matches: 5. This CDR3 contains 14 residues. DNA for the CDR3: TGTGCCAGCAGTTATCGACAGGGGGCCGGGGAGCTGTTTTTT. Translating gives CASSYRQGAGELFF.